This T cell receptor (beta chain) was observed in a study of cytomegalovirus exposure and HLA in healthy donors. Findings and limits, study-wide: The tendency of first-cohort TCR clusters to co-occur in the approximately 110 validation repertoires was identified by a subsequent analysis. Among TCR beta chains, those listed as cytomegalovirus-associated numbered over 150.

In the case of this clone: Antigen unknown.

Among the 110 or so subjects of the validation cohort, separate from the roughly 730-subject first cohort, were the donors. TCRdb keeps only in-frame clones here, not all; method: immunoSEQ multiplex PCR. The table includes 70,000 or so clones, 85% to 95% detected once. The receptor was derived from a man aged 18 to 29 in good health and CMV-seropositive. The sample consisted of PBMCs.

The CDR3, as DNA: TGTGCCAGCAGCTTAGAGCGGAGGGCCGCAGATACGCAGTATTTT. It encodes CASSLERRAADTQYF. This sequence joins TRBV7-6 and TRBJ2-3, with TRBD2 as a possible D gene (6 bases). The germline V gene has CDR1 SGHVS and CDR2 FNYEAQ. V lost 1 base to trimming and J lost 4 bases, with 12 bases between them. CDR3 length: 15 residues.